The 6 T cell receptor beta chains below all came from one sample that was sequenced in a study of PD-L1 blockade in urothelial cancer. Described time point: pretreatment peripheral blood. The repertoire was sequenced with immunoSEQ multiplex PCR; TCRdb's copy has only in-frame clones and lacks some. The sample lists around 57,000 clones; approximately 78% were seen once. This specimen consisted of PBMCs, obtained around atezolizumab (anti-PD-L1) treatment. These receptors came from a man between 65 and 80 years old with urothelial cancer.

This clone was picked up one time. The chain uses TRBV27 and TRBJ1-5, with TRBD1 matching 12 bases. The CDR3 consists of 16 residues. The germline V gene has CDR1 MNHEY and CDR2 SMNVEV (reference sequence). V lost 6 bases to trimming and J lost 7 bases; unmatched junction nucleotides: 10. CDR3 DNA sequence: TGTGCCAGCAGACCAACCGGGACAGGGGGCCGACAGCCCCAGCATTTT. Its protein is CASRPTGTGGRQPQHF.

V and J are TRBV7-9 and TRBJ2-2; a weak D match, TRBD1 (6 bases). Trimming pared 2 bases from V and 4 bases from J, leaving 8 bases between. Germline V CDR1 and CDR2: SEHNR, FQNEAQ (reference sequence). The CDR3 runs to 14 residues. In nucleotides, the CDR3 is TGTGCCAGCAGCTTATCAGGGGTCACCGGGGAGCTGTTTTTT. Its translation is CASSLSGVTGELFF.

A single count supports this clone. The J gene is TRBJ2-1, the V gene TRBV7-2; 7 bases line up with TRBD1. There are 17 residues in the CDR3. V dropped 3 bases and J dropped 0; count of bases not matched to a gene: 8. Germline V lookup: CDR1 SGHTA, CDR2 FQGNSA. The CDR3: CASSLESRQGSYNEQFF. DNA of the CDR3: TGTGCCAGCAGCTTGGAAAGTCGACAGGGCTCCTACAATGAGCAGTTCTTC.

This chain joins TRBV13 and TRBJ2-2, with 8 bases matching TRBD1. Trimming at V came to 7 bases and at J to 0 bases, leaving 7 bases not matched to a gene. This CDR3 region has 16 residues. Germline V gene lookup returns CDR1 PRHDT and CDR2 FYEKMQ (reference sequence). CDR3 in amino acids: CASTFPGQANTGELFF. CDR3 coding DNA: TGTGCCAGCACCTTCCCGGGACAGGCGAACACCGGGGAGCTGTTTTTT.

This clone was observed once. In nucleotides, the CDR3 is TGTGCCATCAGTTTGGACAGGGTAGACATTACAGATACGCAGTATTTT. Amino acid sequence: CAISLDRVDITDTQYF. This chain connects TRBV10-3 to TRBJ2-3, with 8 bases identical to TRBD1. The V and J ends lost 5 bases and 3 bases, in that order; junction bases with no gene match: 10. The CDR3 totals 16 residues. In germline, CDR1 is ENHRY, CDR2 SYGVKD.

The chain joins TRBV6-5 to TRBJ2-3, with 13 positions matching TRBD2. The CDR3 totals 14 residues. Germline CDR1 and CDR2: MNHEY and SVGAGI. The J segment lost 3 bases and the V segment lost 8 bases, leaving 2 bases of the junction unmatched. CDR3 DNA: TGTGCCAGCCGGACTAGCGGGAGAACAGATACGCAGTATTTT. Translation gives CASRTSGRTDTQYF.